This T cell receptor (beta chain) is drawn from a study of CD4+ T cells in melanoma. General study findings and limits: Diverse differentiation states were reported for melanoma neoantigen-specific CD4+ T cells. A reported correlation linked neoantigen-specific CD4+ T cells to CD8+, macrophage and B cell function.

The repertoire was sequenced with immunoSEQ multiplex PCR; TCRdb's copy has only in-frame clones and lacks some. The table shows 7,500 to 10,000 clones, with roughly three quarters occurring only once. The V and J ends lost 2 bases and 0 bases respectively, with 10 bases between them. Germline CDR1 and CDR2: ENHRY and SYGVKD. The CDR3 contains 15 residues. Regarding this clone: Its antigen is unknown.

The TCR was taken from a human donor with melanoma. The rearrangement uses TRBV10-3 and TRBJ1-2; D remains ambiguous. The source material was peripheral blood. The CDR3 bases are TGTGCCATCAGTGAGGATACTGAAGCTAACTATGGCTACACCTTC. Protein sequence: CAISEDTEANYGYTF.